This T cell receptor (beta chain) is from a study of shared clonotypes between healthy human individuals. The wider study: Per donor, three plates held CD4 naive cells, three held CD4 memory, two held CD8 naive and one held CD8 memory.

CDR1 and CDR2 from the germline V gene are LNHDA and SQIVND (reference sequence). V lost 3 bases and J 0 bases, leaving 15 bases between the germline ends. The CDR3 loop spans 17 amino acids. Replicate PCRs run on sorted subsets employed around 200 ng DNA, approximately 30,000 T cell genomes. The protocol was immunoSEQ multiplex PCR, while the TCRdb copy is restricted to in-frame clones and leaves out a portion. The sample shows approximately 2,000,000 clones, just over 90% of them seen only once. Findings and caveats of the study: Naive subsets generally exceeded memory subsets in estimated richness. Investigators collected only blood, and repertoires in tissues likely differ.

As defined, naive CD8 cells were CD45RO-negative and positively selected for CCR7, with terminally differentiated effector memory CD45RA+ cells excluded. Comment on this clone: No antigen is known for it.

J is TRBJ1-5 and V is TRBV19; D possibly corresponds to TRBD1 (5 bases). Specimen: naive CD8+ T cells from PBMCs. This receptor was identified in a man between 18 and 29 years old in good health. Some clones in this sample may be carry-over from other donors' samples. CDR3 sequence (DNA): TGTGCCAGTAGTATCAGTGTCAGGGCATATAGCAATCAGCCCCAGCATTTT. Protein sequence: CASSISVRAYSNQPQHF. Based on the CDR3 plus reference TRBV19 and TRBJ1-5, the full variable domain is DGGITQSPKYLFRKEGQNVTLSCEQNLNHDAMYWYRQDPGQGLRLIYYSQIVNDFQKGDIAEGYSVSREKKESFPLTVTSAQKNPTAFYLCASSISVRAYSNQPQHFGDGTRLSIL.